Listed below are T cell receptor beta chains from one sample, sequenced in a study of T cell responses to AZD1222 COVID-19 vaccine. The method was immunoSEQ multiplex PCR; TCRdb's version includes in-frame clones alone and lacks a portion of them. Found here are more than 65,000 clones, roughly nine tenths of them singletons; the top ten hold approximately 7%. The sample consisted of peripheral blood, taken on day 0 of AZD1222 vaccination. These TCRs come from an adult in good health. Both conserved end residues are part of each CDR3. The order of the fields is J gene, D gene, V gene, clone size, CDR3 protein, CDR3 DNA. The D gene is left open where the match is weak. A clone size is listed for some rows: how often the clone was seen (once, few, many), or a class if it is expanded.

TRBJ1-2,TRBD1,TRBV27,.,CASSGRQGSAYTF,TGTGCCAGCAGTGGGCGACAGGGGAGCGCCTACACCTTC
TRBJ1-6,TRBD1,TRBV25-1,.,CATLTSRDRGSSPLHF,TGTGCCACCTTAACCTCCCGGGACAGGGGTTCCTCACCCCTCCACTTT
TRBJ2-1,TRBD2,TRBV9,once,CASSVEGIGIAGGNNEQFF,TGTGCCAGCAGCGTAGAGGGTATTGGTATAGCGGGAGGGAACAATGAGCAGTTCTTC
TRBJ1-4,.,TRBV9,once,CASSGTASTNEKLFF,TGTGCCAGCAGCGGGACGGCCTCAACTAATGAAAAACTGTTTTTT
TRBJ1-2,.,TRBV28,few,CASSLLSDLYGYTF,TGTGCCAGCAGTCTCCTTAGCGACCTCTATGGCTACACCTTC
TRBJ2-3,TRBD2,TRBV6-1,.,CASSDIAGGPKYF,TGTGCCAGCAGTGATATAGCGGGAGGGCCGAAGTATTTT
TRBJ2-2,.,TRBV19,few,CASALDRNTGELFF,TGTGCCAGTGCCCTGGACAGGAACACCGGGGAGCTGTTTTTT
TRBJ2-3,TRBD2,TRBV2,few,CASSPLAGVRTDTQYF,TGTGCCAGCAGCCCACTAGCGGGAGTCCGCACAGATACGCAGTATTTT
TRBJ1-5,.,TRBV6-2/TRBV6-3,.,CASSSAPSYSNQPQHF,TGTGCCAGCAGTTCCGCTCCCAGTTATAGCAATCAGCCCCAGCATTTT
TRBJ1-4,TRBD1,TRBV5-1,.,CASSQDRLATNEKLFF,TGCGCCAGCAGCCAGGACAGGTTGGCAACTAATGAAAAACTGTTTTTT
TRBJ1-6,.,TRBV9,.,CASSQTFRGSPLHF,TGTGCCAGCAGCCAAACCTTTCGGGGGTCACCCCTCCACTTT
TRBJ1-6,.,TRBV5-5,.,CASSYGPNSPLHF,TGTGCCAGCAGCTACGGACCCAATTCACCCCTCCACTTT
TRBJ1-2,.,TRBV4-3,.,CASSQDRDGTRGYTF,TGCGCCAGCAGCCAAGATCGTGACGGGACGCGTGGCTACACCTTC
TRBJ2-1,.,TRBV7-3,.,CASSKGPALKNEQFF,TGTGCCAGCAGCAAAGGACCCGCCTTGAAGAATGAGCAGTTCTTC
TRBJ2-3,.,TRBV6-1,.,CASSEGGGRNADTQYF,TGTGCCAGCAGTGAAGGGGGAGGACGGAACGCAGATACGCAGTATTTT
TRBJ2-1,TRBD2,TRBV7-9,few,CASSLALGTSRYEQFF,TGTGCCAGCAGCTTAGCGCTGGGGACTAGTCGGTATGAGCAGTTCTTC
TRBJ2-2,TRBD1,TRBV7-3,.,CASSYGTAGELFF,TGTGCCAGCAGCTATGGGACAGCCGGGGAGCTGTTTTTT
TRBJ2-7,TRBD2,TRBV19,.,CASSIDSGKYEQYF,TGTGCCAGTAGTATAGACAGCGGGAAATACGAGCAGTACTTC
TRBJ2-7,.,TRBV25-1,once,CASSPRGRGVYEQYF,TGTGCCAGCAGTCCCCGGGGGCGCGGGGTCTACGAGCAGTACTTC
TRBJ1-6,.,TRBV24-1,.,CATSDSGQSNSPLHF,TGTGCCACCAGTGACTCCGGACAGAGCAATTCACCCCTCCACTTT
TRBJ1-6,.,TRBV2,few,CASSVGLGRTPLHF,TGTGCCAGCAGTGTCGGTTTGGGGCGGACACCCCTCCACTTT
TRBJ2-1,TRBD2,TRBV4-2,.,CASSTPGLAANEQFF,TGTGCCAGCAGCACACCGGGACTAGCGGCCAATGAGCAGTTCTTC
TRBJ2-2,.,TRBV18,.,CASSIRQGPGELFF,TGTGCCAGCTCGATCCGTCAGGGTCCCGGGGAGCTGTTTTTT
TRBJ1-2,.,TRBV29-1,.,CSVVRDDYGYTF,TGCAGCGTTGTGCGGGACGACTATGGCTACACCTTC
TRBJ1-1,.,TRBV7-2,.,CASSLVLGVGNTEAFF,TGTGCCAGCAGCTTAGTTTTAGGGGTGGGGAACACTGAAGCTTTCTTT
TRBJ1-6,.,TRBV19,.,CASKSGRERSPLHF,TGTGCCAGTAAATCGGGCAGGGAGCGATCACCCCTCCACTTT
TRBJ2-2,.,TRBV7-9,once,CASSLAGTGGELFF,TGTGCCAGCAGCTTAGCGGGGACCGGCGGGGAGCTGTTTTTT
TRBJ1-1,.,TRBV15,.,CATSREGRGTEAFF,TGTGCCACCAGCAGAGAGGGCAGGGGAACTGAAGCTTTCTTT
TRBJ1-1,TRBD1,TRBV7-2,.,CASSLREGALGAFF,TGTGCCAGCAGCTTAAGGGAGGGGGCGCTGGGAGCTTTCTTT
TRBJ1-5,.,TRBV18,.,CASSPQDQPQHF,TGTGCCAGCTCACCACAGGATCAGCCCCAGCATTTT
TRBJ2-2,.,TRBV14,once,CASSQEGRKNTGELFF,TGTGCCAGCAGCCAAGAAGGCAGGAAGAACACCGGGGAGCTGTTTTTT
TRBJ2-5,.,TRBV11-3,.,CASSLGGVSTQETQYF,TGTGCCAGCAGCTTAGGAGGAGTCAGCACTCAAGAGACCCAGTACTTC
TRBJ2-5,TRBD1,TRBV7-3,.,CASSLTDRGLGGETQYF,TGTGCCAGCAGCTTAACGGACAGGGGGCTCGGTGGAGAGACCCAGTACTTC